These T cell receptor beta chains were read from a single sample in a study of Graves' ophthalmopathy and Graves' hyperthyroidism. Using its own MiXCR run on the multiplex PCR reads, TCRdb lists one record per CDR3 protein. The sample lists about 1.1 million distinct CDR3 sequences, roughly 35% occurring once. Sequences were obtained from peripheral blood or thyroid tissue (not recorded which). The receptor set was obtained from an adult man with Graves' hyperthyroidism. CDR3s include the opening cysteine and the closing phenylalanine or tryptophan. A D gene is named only where the DNA matches it firmly. The size of a clone is reported for some rows only, either as once, few or many, or as a class for expanded clones.

>-|few|TRBV4-1|TRBJ2-5
TGCGCCAGCAGCCCGGCGGACGGATCGTGGCGCCAAGAGACCCAGTACTTC
CASSPADGSWRQETQYF
>-|few|TRBV6-1|TRBJ2-7
TGTGCCAGCACGACAGAGGCGGCCTACGAGCAGTACTTC
CASTTEAAYEQYF
>-|-|TRBV29-1|TRBJ2-3
TGCAGCGTTTCTAGCTCGGGGTGGGCGGATACGCAGTATTTT
CSVSSSGWADTQYF
>TRBD2|-|TRBV25-1|TRBJ2-5
TGTGCCAGCGGCGGACTAGCGGGAGTAAAGACCCAGTACTTC
CASGGLAGVKTQYF
>-|many|TRBV7-2|TRBJ1-2
TGTGCCAGCAGCTTACAGAACAGTGGCTATGGCTACACCTTC
CASSLQNSGYGYTF
>TRBD1|-|TRBV6-2/TRBV6-3|TRBJ1-1
TGTGCCAGCAGTTACCCGACGGGGACAGGGATAATGAACACTGAAGCTTTCTTT
CASSYPTGTGIMNTEAFF
>-|-|TRBV20-1|TRBJ1-2
TGCAGTGCTAGGACTGGCGGGGTGACGTATGGCTACACCTTC
CSARTGGVTYGYTF
>TRBD1|few|TRBV12-3/TRBV12-4|TRBJ1-2
TGTGCCAGCAGTTTAATGGGACAGCCCTCGGTTGGCTACACCTTC
CASSLMGQPSVGYTF
>-|few|TRBV5-5|TRBJ1-3
TGTGCCAGCAGCAGTCCCGGACAGAAAGGAAACACCATATATTTT
CASSSPGQKGNTIYF
>-|-|TRBV19|TRBJ2-7
TGTGGCTACTCCAGGACGGTCTCCTACGAGCAGTACTTC
CGYSRTVSYEQYF
>-|-|TRBV7-9|TRBJ2-5
TGTGCCAGCAGCCGAGAAGGGACAGCTAGCGACGAGACCCAGTACTTC
CASSREGTASDETQYF
>TRBD2|few|TRBV10-3|TRBJ2-7
TGTGCCGCCAGGACTAGCGGGTACGAGCAGTACTTC
CAARTSGYEQYF
>-|many|TRBV20-1|TRBJ1-2
TGCAGTGCTAGAGACTTGTCCAACGGCTATGGCTACACCTTC
CSARDLSNGYGYTF
>TRBD2|-|TRBV9|TRBJ2-5
TGTGCCAGCAGCGCCGGGACTAGCGGGAGGGACCAAGAGACCCAGTACTTC
CASSAGTSGRDQETQYF
>TRBD1|-|TRBV7-8|TRBJ1-2
TGTGCCAGCAGCTTAGGGACAGGGGACAGTCTTTCAAACTATGGCTACACCTTC
CASSLGTGDSLSNYGYTF
>TRBD1|many|TRBV7-8|TRBJ1-5
TGTGCCAGCAGCTTGTTGGACAGGGGGGGGCCCCAGCATTTT
CASSLLDRGGPQHF
>TRBD1|-|TRBV20-1|TRBJ2-7
TGCAGTGCTAGATCAGGCAGGGGGCACTTCGAGCAGTACTTC
CSARSGRGHFEQYF
>-|-|TRBV7-2|TRBJ2-5
TGTGCCAGCAGCCCGCTCAATCAGCCCCAGTACTTC
CASSPLNQPQYF
>-|-|TRBV6-2/TRBV6-3|TRBJ1-2
TGTGCCAGCAGTTACCTCGGGGGCAGACATGGCTACACCTTC
CASSYLGGRHGYTF
>-|-|TRBV2|TRBJ1-6
TGTGCCAGCAGTTTATCGATAGGGGTTAATTCACCCCTCCACTTT
CASSLSIGVNSPLHF
>TRBD1|-|TRBV12-5|TRBJ1-1
TGTGCTAGTGGTTTGGGCGGGACAGGGAACACTGAAGCTTTCTTT
CASGLGGTGNTEAFF
>TRBD2|-|TRBV4-1|TRBJ2-2
TGTGCCAGCAGCCCAGCCAGCGGGAGTTGGGCCGGGGAGCTGTTTTTT
CASSPASGSWAGELFF
>TRBD2|-|TRBV5-6|TRBJ2-7
TGTGCCAGCAGCCGAGGTTCCGGGGGGATATACGAGCAGTACTTC
CASSRGSGGIYEQYF
>-|-|TRBV27|TRBJ2-7
TGTGCCAGCAGTCGATACCCATCCTACGAGCAGTACTTC
CASSRYPSYEQYF
>TRBD1|few|TRBV11-2|TRBJ1-3
TGTGCCAGCAGCCCGGACAGGCTCAGGGGAAACACCATATATTTT
CASSPDRLRGNTIYF
>-|few|TRBV10-3|TRBJ2-7
TGTGCCACTGGATTTAAAGGTGAGACCTACGAGCAGTACTTC
CATGFKGETYEQYF
>-|-|TRBV2|TRBJ1-3
TGTGCCAGCAGCCAGACAGCGCCCGGCTCTGGAAACACCATATATTTT
CASSQTAPGSGNTIYF
>TRBD2|few|TRBV20-1|TRBJ2-7
TGCAGTGCTAGCCTAGCGGGGCTGGGGGAGCAGTACTTC
CSASLAGLGEQYF
>-|many|TRBV2|TRBJ2-5
TGTGCCAGCAGTGGTCAGCTAGGGGAGACCCAGTACTTC
CASSGQLGETQYF
>-|many|TRBV7-8|TRBJ1-2
TGTGCCAGCAGCTTAGTAGGGCCGACGGGCTCTAAGGGCTACACCTTC
CASSLVGPTGSKGYTF
>-|-|TRBV10-2|TRBJ2-5
TGCGCCATAAGGGACTTGAAGGTTTTGGAGACCCAGTACTTC
CAIRDLKVLETQYF
>-|-|TRBV6-5|TRBJ1-2
TGTGCCAGCAGGCAGGGCTATAGCTATGGCTACACCTTC
CASRQGYSYGYTF
>TRBD1|many|TRBV29-1|TRBJ1-1
TGCAGCGTTGAGGGGACAGGCACTGAAGCTTTCTTT
CSVEGTGTEAFF
>-|few|TRBV20-1|TRBJ2-7
TGCAGTGCTAGGATGGACGACCTCTACGAGCAGTACTTC
CSARMDDLYEQYF
>-|once|TRBV9|TRBJ1-2
TGTGCCAGCAGTGCTAGGTTGGGGTCCGGCTACACCTTC
CASSARLGSGYTF
>-|few|TRBV10-3|TRBJ2-1
TGTGCCAACCAGGCCGACGAGTACAATGAGCAGTTCTTC
CANQADEYNEQFF
>TRBD1|-|TRBV7-2|TRBJ2-7
TGTGCCAGCAGCTCGCCGGGACAGGGGAGTCCCTACGAGCAGTACTTC
CASSSPGQGSPYEQYF
>-|many|TRBV15|TRBJ1-1
TGTGCCACCAGCAGAGGGGCCGGCGGTGGGAACACTGAAGCTTTCTTT
CATSRGAGGGNTEAFF
>-|once|TRBV10-2|TRBJ2-7
TGCGCCAGCAGTGCCTACTCCCCAGGAACCTACGAGCAGTACTTC
CASSAYSPGTYEQYF
>TRBD2|few|TRBV3-1|TRBJ2-5
TGTGCCAGCAGCCAATATGACGGGAGGGAGACCCAGTACTTC
CASSQYDGRETQYF
>-|-|TRBV10-2|TRBJ1-1
TGCGCCAGCAGTGAGGACGGCACAGGCACTGAAGCTTTCTTT
CASSEDGTGTEAFF